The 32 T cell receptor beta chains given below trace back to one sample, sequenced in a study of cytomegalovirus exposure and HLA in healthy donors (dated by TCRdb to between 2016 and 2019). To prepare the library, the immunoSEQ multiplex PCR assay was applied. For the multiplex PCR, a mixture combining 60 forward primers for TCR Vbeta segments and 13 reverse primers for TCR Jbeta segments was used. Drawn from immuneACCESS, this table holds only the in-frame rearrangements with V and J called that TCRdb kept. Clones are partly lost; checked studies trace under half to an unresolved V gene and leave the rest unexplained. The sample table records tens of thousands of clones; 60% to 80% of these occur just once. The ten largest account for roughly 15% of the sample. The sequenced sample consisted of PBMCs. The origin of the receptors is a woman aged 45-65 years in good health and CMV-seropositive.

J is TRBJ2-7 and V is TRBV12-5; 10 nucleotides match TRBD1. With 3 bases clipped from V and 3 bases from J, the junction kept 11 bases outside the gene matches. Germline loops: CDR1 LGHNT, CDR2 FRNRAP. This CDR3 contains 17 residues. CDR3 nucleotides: TGTGCTAGTGGTTTCCACAAACCGGGACAGGGGTACTACGAGCAGTACTTC. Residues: CASGFHKPGQGYYEQYF.

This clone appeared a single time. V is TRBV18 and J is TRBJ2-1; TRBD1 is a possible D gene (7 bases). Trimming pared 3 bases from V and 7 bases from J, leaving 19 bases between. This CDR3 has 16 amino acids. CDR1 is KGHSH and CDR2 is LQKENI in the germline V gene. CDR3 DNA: TGTGCCAGCTCACCTCTAGGGACAGAGGGAGGAAATGAGCAGTTCTTC. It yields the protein CASSPLGTEGGNEQFF.

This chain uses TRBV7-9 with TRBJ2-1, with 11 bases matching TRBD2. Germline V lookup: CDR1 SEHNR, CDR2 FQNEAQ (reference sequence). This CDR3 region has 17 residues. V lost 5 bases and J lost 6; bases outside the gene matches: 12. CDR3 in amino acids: CASSLRTSGPSLNEQFF. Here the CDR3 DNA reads TGTGCCAGCAGCCTCCGGACTAGCGGGCCTTCCCTCAATGAGCAGTTCTTC.

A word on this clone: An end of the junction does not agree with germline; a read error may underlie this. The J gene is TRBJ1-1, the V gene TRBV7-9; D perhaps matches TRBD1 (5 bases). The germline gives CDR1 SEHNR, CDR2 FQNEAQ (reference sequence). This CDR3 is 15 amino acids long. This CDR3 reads CSSSFSDTPNTEAFF. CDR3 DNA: TGTTCCAGCAGCTTCTCGGACACTCCGAACACTGAAGCTTTCTTT.

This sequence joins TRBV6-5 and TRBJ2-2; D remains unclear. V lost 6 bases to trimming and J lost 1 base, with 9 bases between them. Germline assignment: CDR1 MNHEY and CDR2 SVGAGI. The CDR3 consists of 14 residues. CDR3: CASRGNLNTGELFF. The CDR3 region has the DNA TGTGCCAGCAGGGGCAACCTGAACACCGGGGAGCTGTTTTTT.

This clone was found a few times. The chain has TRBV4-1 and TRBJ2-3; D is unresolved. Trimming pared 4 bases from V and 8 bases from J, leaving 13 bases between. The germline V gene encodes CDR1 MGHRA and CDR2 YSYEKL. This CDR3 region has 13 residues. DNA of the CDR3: TGCGCCAGCAGCCGTAACGGTGGTGGTACGCAGTATTTT. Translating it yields CASSRNGGGTQYF.

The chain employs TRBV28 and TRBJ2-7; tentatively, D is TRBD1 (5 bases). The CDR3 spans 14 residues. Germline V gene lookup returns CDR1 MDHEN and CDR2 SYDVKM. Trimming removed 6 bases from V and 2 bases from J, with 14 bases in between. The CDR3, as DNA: TGTGCCAGCAGGGGGCACGAAGGGACCTACGAGCAGTACTTC. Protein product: CASRGHEGTYEQYF. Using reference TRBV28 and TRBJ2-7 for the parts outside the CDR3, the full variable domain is DVKVTQSSRYLVKRTGEKVFLECVQDMDHENMFWYRQDPGLGLRLIYFSYDVKMKEKGDIPEGYSVSREKKERFSLILESASTNQTSMYLCASRGHEGTYEQYFGPGTRLTVT.

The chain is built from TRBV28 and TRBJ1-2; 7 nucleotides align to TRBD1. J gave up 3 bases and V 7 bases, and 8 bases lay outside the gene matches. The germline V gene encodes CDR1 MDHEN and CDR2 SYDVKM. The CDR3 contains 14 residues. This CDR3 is CASTIDREHYGYTF. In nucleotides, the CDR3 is TGTGCCAGCACCATAGACAGGGAGCACTATGGCTACACCTTC.

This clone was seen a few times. The CDR3 region is CASSLHSSSGPYEQYF. The CDR3, as DNA: TGTGCCAGCAGCTTACATTCAAGTAGCGGGCCCTACGAGCAGTACTTC. The J gene is TRBJ2-7, the V gene TRBV7-9; 7 bases are a match to TRBD2. The CDR3 covers 16 residues. The V gene end was trimmed by 2 bases and the J gene end by 2 bases; junction bases not matched to a gene: 9. CDR1 is SEHNR, CDR2 FQNEAQ, per germline (reference sequence).

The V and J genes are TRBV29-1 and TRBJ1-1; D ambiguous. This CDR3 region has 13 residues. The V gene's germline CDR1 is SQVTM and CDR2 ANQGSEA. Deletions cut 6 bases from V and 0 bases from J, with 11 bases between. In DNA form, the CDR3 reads TGCAGCGTGGACGTGGGAGTGAACACTGAAGCTTTCTTT. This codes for CSVDVGVNTEAFF.

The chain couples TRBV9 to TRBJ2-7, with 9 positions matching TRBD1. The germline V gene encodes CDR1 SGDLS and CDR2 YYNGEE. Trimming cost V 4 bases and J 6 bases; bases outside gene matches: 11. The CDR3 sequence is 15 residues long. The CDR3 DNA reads TGTGCCAGCAGCTCCTCCGGGACAGGGTTCGCCGAGCAGTACTTC. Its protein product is CASSSSGTGFAEQYF.

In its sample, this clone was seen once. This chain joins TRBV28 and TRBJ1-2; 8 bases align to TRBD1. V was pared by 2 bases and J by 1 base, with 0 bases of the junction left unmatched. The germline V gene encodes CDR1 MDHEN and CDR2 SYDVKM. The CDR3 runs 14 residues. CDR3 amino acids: CASSLGQGNYGYTF. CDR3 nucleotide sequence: TGTGCCAGCAGTTTAGGACAGGGTAACTATGGCTACACCTTC.

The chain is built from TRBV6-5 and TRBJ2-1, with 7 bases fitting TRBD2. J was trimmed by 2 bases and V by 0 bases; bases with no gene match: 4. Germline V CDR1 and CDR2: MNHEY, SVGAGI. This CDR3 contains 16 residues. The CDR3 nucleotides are TGTGCCAGCAGTTACTCGATGCGGGAGCCCTACAATGAGCAGTTCTTC. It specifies CASSYSMREPYNEQFF.

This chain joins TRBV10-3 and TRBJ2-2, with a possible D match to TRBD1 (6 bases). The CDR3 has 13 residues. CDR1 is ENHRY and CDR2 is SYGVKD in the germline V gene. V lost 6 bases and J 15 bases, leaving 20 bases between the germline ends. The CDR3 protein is CAISWPGTSRMFF. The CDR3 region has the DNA TGTGCCATCAGCTGGCCCGGGACAAGTAGGATGTTTTTT.

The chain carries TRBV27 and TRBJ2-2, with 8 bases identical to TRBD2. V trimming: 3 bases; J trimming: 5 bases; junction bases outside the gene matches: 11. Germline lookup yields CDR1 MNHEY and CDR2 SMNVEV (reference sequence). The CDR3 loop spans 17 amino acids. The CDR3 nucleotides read TGTGCCAGCAGTTTTTGGGGTGCCGGGACTAGGACCGGGGAGCTGTTTTTT. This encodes CASSFWGAGTRTGELFF.

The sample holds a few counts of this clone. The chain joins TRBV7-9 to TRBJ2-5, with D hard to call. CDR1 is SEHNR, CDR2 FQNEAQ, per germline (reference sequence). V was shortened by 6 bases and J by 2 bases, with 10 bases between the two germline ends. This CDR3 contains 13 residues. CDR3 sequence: CASRATVQETQYF. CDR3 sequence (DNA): TGTGCCAGCAGGGCAACAGTACAAGAGACCCAGTACTTC.

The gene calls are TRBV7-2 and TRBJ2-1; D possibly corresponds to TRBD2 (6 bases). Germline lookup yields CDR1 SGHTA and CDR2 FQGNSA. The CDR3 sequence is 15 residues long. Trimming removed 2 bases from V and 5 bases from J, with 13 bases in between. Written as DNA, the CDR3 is TGTGCCAGCAGCTTATCGGTAGGGAGGCACAATGAGCAGTTCTTC. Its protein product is CASSLSVGRHNEQFF. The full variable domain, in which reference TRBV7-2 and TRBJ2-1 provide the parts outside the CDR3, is GAGVSQSPSNKVTEKGKDVELRCDPISGHTALYWYRQSLGQGLEFLIYFQGNSAPDKSGLPSDRFSAERTGGSVSTLTIQRTQQEDSAVYLCASSLSVGRHNEQFFGPGTRLTVL.

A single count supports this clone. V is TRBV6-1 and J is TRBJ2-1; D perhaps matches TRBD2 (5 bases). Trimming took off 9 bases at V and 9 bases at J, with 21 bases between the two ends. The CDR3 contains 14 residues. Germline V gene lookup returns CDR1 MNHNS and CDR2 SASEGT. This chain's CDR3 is CASQGGGPLAEQFF. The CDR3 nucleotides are TGTGCCAGTCAAGGAGGTGGCCCCTTGGCTGAGCAGTTCTTC.

For the CDR3, the DNA is TGTGCCAGCTCACCGACAGGCGGACTTTACAATGAGCAGTTCTTC. Its translation is CASSPTGGLYNEQFF. The rearrangement joins TRBV18 to TRBJ2-1; perhaps TRBD1 as D (6 bases). Trimming removed 3 bases from V and 4 bases from J, with 13 bases in between. The CDR3 consists of 15 residues. Per the germline V gene, CDR1 is KGHSH and CDR2 is LQKENI.

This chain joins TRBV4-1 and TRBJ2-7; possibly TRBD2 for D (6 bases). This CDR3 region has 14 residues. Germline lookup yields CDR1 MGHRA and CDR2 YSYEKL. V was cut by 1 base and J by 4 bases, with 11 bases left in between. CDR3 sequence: CASSQAGTLYEQYF. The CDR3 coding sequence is TGCGCCAGCAGCCAAGCGGGGACTTTGTACGAGCAGTACTTC.

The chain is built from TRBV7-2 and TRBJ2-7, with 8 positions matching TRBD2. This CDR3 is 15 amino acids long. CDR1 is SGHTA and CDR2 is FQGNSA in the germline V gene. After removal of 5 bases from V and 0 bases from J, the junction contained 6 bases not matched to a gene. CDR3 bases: TGTGCCAGCAGCACTGGACTAGCCTACTCCTACGAGCAGTACTTC. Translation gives CASSTGLAYSYEQYF.

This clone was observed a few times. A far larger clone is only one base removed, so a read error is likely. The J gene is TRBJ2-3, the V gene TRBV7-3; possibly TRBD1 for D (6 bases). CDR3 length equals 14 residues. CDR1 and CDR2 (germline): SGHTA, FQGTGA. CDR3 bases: TGTTCCAGCAGCTCAGGACAGTTCACAGATACGCAGTATTTT. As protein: CSSSSGQFTDTQYF.

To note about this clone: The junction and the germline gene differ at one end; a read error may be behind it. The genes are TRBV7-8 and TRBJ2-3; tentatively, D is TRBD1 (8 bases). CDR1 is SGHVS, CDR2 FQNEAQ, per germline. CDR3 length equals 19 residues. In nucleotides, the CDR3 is TGTGCCAGCAGCTTAACTAGCGTTAAAGCCTTCCAGGGGACAGGTACGCAGTATTTT. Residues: CASSLTSVKAFQGTGTQYF.

The DNA for the CDR3 is TGTGCCAGCAGCCCTAGCGGAAGCTCCTACGAGCAGTACTTC. It codes for CASSPSGSSYEQYF. This chain joins TRBV9 and TRBJ2-7, with 7 bases identical to TRBD2. In germline, CDR1 is SGDLS, CDR2 YYNGEE. The CDR3 consists of 14 residues. With V trimmed by 4 bases and J by 0 bases, 4 bases remained unmatched.

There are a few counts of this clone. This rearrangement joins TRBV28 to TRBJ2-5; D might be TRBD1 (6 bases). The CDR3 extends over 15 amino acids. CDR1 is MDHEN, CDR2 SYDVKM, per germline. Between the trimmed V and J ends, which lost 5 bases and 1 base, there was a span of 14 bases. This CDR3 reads CASSQTGPSQETQYF. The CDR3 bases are TGTGCCAGCAGTCAGACAGGCCCATCCCAAGAGACCCAGTACTTC.

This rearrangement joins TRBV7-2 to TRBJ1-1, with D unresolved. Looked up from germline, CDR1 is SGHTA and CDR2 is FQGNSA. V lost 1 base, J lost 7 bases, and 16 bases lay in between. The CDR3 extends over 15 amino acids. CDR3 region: CASSLVLSTDYEAFF. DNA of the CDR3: TGTGCCAGCAGCTTAGTCTTGTCGACGGACTATGAAGCTTTCTTT.

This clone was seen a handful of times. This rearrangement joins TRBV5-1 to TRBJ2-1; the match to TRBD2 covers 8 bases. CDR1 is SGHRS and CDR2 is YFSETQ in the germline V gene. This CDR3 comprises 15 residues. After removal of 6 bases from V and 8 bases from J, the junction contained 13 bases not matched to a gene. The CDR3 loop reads CASKLFPSTSDEQFF. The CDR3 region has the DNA TGCGCCAGCAAACTTTTCCCTTCGACTAGCGATGAGCAGTTCTTC.

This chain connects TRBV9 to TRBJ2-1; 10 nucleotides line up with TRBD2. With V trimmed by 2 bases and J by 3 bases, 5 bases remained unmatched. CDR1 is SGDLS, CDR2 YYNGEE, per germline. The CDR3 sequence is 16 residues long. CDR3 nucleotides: TGTGCCAGCAGCGTGAGCGGGAGGGTATACTACAATGAGCAGTTCTTC. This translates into CASSVSGRVYYNEQFF.

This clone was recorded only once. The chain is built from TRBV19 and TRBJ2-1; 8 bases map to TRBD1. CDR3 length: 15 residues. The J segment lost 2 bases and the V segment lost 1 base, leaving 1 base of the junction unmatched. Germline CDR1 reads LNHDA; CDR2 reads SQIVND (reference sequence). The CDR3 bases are TGTGCCAGTAGTATAGGGGGACAGGCCTACAATGAGCAGTTCTTC. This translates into CASSIGGQAYNEQFF. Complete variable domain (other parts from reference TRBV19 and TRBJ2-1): DGGITQSPKYLFRKEGQNVTLSCEQNLNHDAMYWYRQDPGQGLRLIYYSQIVNDFQKGDIAEGYSVSREKKESFPLTVTSAQKNPTAFYLCASSIGGQAYNEQFFGPGTRLTVL.

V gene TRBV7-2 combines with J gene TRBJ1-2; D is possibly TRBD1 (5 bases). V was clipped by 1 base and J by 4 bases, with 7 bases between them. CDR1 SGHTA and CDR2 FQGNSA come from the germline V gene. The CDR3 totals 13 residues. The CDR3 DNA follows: TGTGCCAGCAGCTTAGAGGGGCTCTATGGCTACACCTTC. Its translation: CASSLEGLYGYTF.

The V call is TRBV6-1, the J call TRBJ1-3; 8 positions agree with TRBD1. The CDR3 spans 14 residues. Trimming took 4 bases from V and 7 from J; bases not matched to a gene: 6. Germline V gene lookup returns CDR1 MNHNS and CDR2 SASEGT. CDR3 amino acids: CASSAGGEGNTIYF. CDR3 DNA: TGTGCCAGCAGTGCAGGGGGCGAAGGTAACACCATATATTTT.

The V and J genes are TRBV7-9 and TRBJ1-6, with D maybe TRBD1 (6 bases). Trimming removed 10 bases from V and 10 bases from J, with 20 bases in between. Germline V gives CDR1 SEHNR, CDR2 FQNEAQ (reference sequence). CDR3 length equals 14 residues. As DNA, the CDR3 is TGTGCCATCCACCGGGACACCCGGGAATCACCCCTCCACTTT. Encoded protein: CAIHRDTRESPLHF.